The T cell receptor (beta chain) under discussion was sequenced for a study of blood T cells in healthy people across ages. Unmatched junction bases numbered 10, after V lost 3 bases and J lost 6 bases. Germline CDR1 is DFQATT and CDR2 is SNEGSKA (reference sequence). The CDR3 has 15 residues. Together with a sample-barcoded 5' primer, a J-beta primer mix was included in a second PCR lasting about 6 to 12 cycles. Using its own MiXCR run on the 5' RACE reads, TCRdb lists one record per CDR3 protein. Among 800,000 to 950,000 distinct CDR3 sequences, 25% to 30% were seen once, and the ten largest hold about a tenth. These same data were also listed under a study on T cells of mothers and their children. In that study: Three healthy Caucasian mothers gave samples, and so did their six children. Related mother-child pairs shared marginally more repertoire than unrelated pairs, though not significantly.

The receptor was derived from a woman between 40 and 50 years old in good health. This sequence joins TRBV20-1 and TRBJ1-1, with 10 bases identical to TRBD1. The specimen was blood. CDR3 nucleotides: TGCAGTGCTAGGAGGACAGGGGGTCGGTTCGCTGAAGCTTTCTTT. As protein: CSARRTGGRFAEAFF.